What follows are 19 T cell receptor beta chains derived from one specimen sequenced in a study of blood T cells in healthy people across ages. Alongside a J-beta primer mix, a sample-barcoded 5' primer served in a second PCR lasting about 6 to 12 cycles. MiXCR was run by TCRdb on the 5' RACE reads, yielding one entry per CDR3 protein. The sample has approximately 2,000,000 distinct CDR3 sequences; about 39% are singletons. Sequencing input: blood. These receptors were taken from a human donor in good health.

V and J are TRBV5-1 and TRBJ1-2; the D is unclear. Germline-derived CDR1 and CDR2 are SGHRS and YFSETQ. The CDR3 is 16 amino acids. V lost 0 bases to trimming and J lost 2 bases, with 14 bases between them. The CDR3 DNA reads as TGCGCCAGCAGCTTGGACCCTTCAGGTTCCAACTATGGCTACACCTTC. Amino acids: CASSLDPSGSNYGYTF.

This chain connects TRBV7-8 to TRBJ2-3; TRBD2 matches at 10 bases. CDR1 and CDR2 from the germline V gene are SGHVS and FQNEAQ. Trimming took 5 bases from V and 2 from J; bases not matched to a gene: 7. There are 16 residues in the CDR3. CDR3 sequence reads: CASSPVAGGITDTQYF. As DNA, the CDR3 is TGTGCCAGCAGCCCGGTAGCGGGGGGCATCACAGATACGCAGTATTTT.

This clonotype was seen more than once but under ten times. This sequence joins TRBV29-1 and TRBJ2-1, with TRBD1 as a possible D gene (7 bases). Germline V gives CDR1 SQVTM, CDR2 ANQGSEA. Trimming took off 0 bases at V and 8 bases at J, with 20 bases between the two ends. The length of the CDR3 is 16 residues. The CDR3 region has the DNA TGCAGCGTTGAAGATAGGACAGGAGAAAGGGGGGATGAGCAGTTCTTC. Its translation: CSVEDRTGERGDEQFF.

The chain has TRBV5-6 and TRBJ2-3; a possible D gene is TRBD2 (5 bases). The CDR3 sequence is 13 residues long. Trimming left V 5 bases short and J 9 bases short, with 16 bases between. In germline, CDR1 is SGHDT, CDR2 YYEEEE. The CDR3 sequence: CASSFFSGYTQYF. CDR3 coding DNA: TGTGCCAGCAGTTTCTTCTCGGGGTACACGCAGTATTTT.

The chain joins TRBV7-2 to TRBJ2-3, with D possibly matching TRBD1 (6 bases). Germline V gives CDR1 SGHTA, CDR2 FQGNSA. The CDR3 has 14 amino acids. The V end lost 1 base, the J end lost 6 bases, and 11 bases lay between the germline ends. For the CDR3, the DNA is TGTGCCAGCAGCTTAGATTGGGGGCTTGATACGCAGTATTTT. Its translation is CASSLDWGLDTQYF.

The genes are TRBV3-1 and TRBJ2-1; TRBD2 matches at 11 bases. CDR1 and CDR2 (germline): LGHDT, YNNKEL (reference sequence). J lost 7 bases, V lost 2 bases, and 7 bases had no gene match. The CDR3 is made up of 16 amino acids. CDR3 sequence (DNA): TGTGCCAGCAGCCAACTACTAGCGGGGGCGGGGAATGAGCAGTTCTTC. Amino acids: CASSQLLAGAGNEQFF.

The chain couples TRBV20-1 to TRBJ2-7, with D uncertain. This CDR3 spans 13 amino acids. V was trimmed by 0 bases and J by 1 base, leaving 7 bases between them. Germline V gene lookup returns CDR1 DFQATT and CDR2 SNEGSKA (reference sequence). In DNA, the CDR3 is TGCAGTGCTAGAGATTGGGATTCCTACGAGCAGTACTTC. It specifies CSARDWDSYEQYF.

The chain uses TRBV10-3 and TRBJ1-2, with a weak D call TRBD1 (6 bases). Trimming took 4 bases from V and 3 from J, leaving 9 bases between them. This CDR3 spans 13 amino acids. CDR1 and CDR2 (germline): ENHRY, SYGVKD. CDR3: CAISVNRDYGYTF. The CDR3 DNA reads as TGTGCCATCAGTGTTAACAGGGACTATGGCTACACCTTC.

This clonotype occurred a few times. The rearrangement links TRBV12-3 or TRBV12-4 to TRBJ2-1, with 9 nucleotides matching TRBD1. Losses at the gene ends were 6 bases for V and 2 bases for J; bases not matched to a gene: 8. The CDR3 consists of 16 residues. The CDR3 DNA sequence: TGTGCCAGCAGGTCCACAGGGGGCCCTACCTACAATGAGCAGTTCTTC. Amino acid sequence: CASRSTGGPTYNEQFF.

The chain joins TRBV6-6 to TRBJ1-2; no clear D gene. Deletions cut 0 bases from V and 6 bases from J, with 8 bases between. CDR3 length equals 13 residues. CDR1 is MNHNY, CDR2 SVGAGI, per germline (reference sequence). CDR3 sequence reads: CASSYSKGDGYTF. In DNA, the CDR3 is TGTGCCAGCAGTTACTCGAAAGGAGATGGCTACACCTTC.

This chain connects TRBV30 to TRBJ1-5; D unresolved. The CDR3 is 13 amino acids. V was cut by 1 base and J by 7 bases, with 11 bases left in between. Germline CDR1 and CDR2: GTSNPN and SVGIG (reference sequence). Here the CDR3 reads CAWSDSPEQPQHF. The CDR3 DNA reads TGTGCCTGGAGTGATAGCCCGGAACAGCCCCAGCATTTT.

A single count supports this clonotype. It may be a read error: a sequence one base away is much more abundant. The gene calls are TRBV7-9 and TRBJ2-3; D is unresolved. Trimming stripped 2 bases from V and 5 bases from J, with 8 bases between. This CDR3 is 13 amino acids long. The germline V gene encodes CDR1 SEHNR and CDR2 FQNEAQ (reference sequence). The CDR3 region has the DNA TGTGCCAGCAGCTTAAACAAGGGAGATACGCAGTATTTT. Its protein is CASSLNKGDTQYF.

A few counts support this clonotype. The rearrangement uses TRBV6-5 and TRBJ2-7, with a tentative D call TRBD2 (5 bases). The germline gives CDR1 MNHEY, CDR2 SVGAGI. CDR3 size: 15 residues. Between the trimmed V and J ends, which lost 6 bases and 0 bases, there was a span of 15 bases. CDR3 protein: CASSLSGPSSYEQYF. DNA for the CDR3: TGTGCCAGCAGCTTAAGCGGACCGAGCTCCTACGAGCAGTACTTC.

On this clonotype itself: The junction and the germline gene differ at one end; a read error may be behind it. V usage is TRBV7-8 and J usage is TRBJ1-2; D gene unclear. The CDR3 sequence is 13 residues long. Germline V gene lookup returns CDR1 SGHVS and CDR2 FQNEAQ. CDR3 sequence (DNA): TGTGCCGGCAGCTTAGTAGGATACTATGGCTACACCTTC. It specifies CAGSLVGYYGYTF.

About this clonotype: This may come from a read error, since a much larger clone is one base off. V usage is TRBV27 and J usage is TRBJ1-2; D is possibly TRBD1 (5 bases). From germline, CDR1 is MNHEY and CDR2 SMNVEV (reference sequence). This CDR3 comprises 20 residues. The V gene lost 0 bases and the J gene lost 0 bases, with 23 bases spanning the gap. The CDR3 DNA reads as TGTGCCAGCAGTTTATCCCAGCCCCCGACACGCCTGGGGCCTAACTATGGCTACACCTTC. Protein: CASSLSQPPTRLGPNYGYTF.

This chain uses TRBV7-2 with TRBJ1-1, with D perhaps TRBD1 (5 bases). The germline V gene has CDR1 SGHTA and CDR2 FQGNSA. V dropped 1 base and J dropped 11 bases, with 14 bases sitting between them. This CDR3 has 13 residues. The CDR3 sequence is CASSLVVGVFAFF. CDR3 nucleotides: TGTGCCAGCAGCTTAGTGGTAGGGGTTTTCGCTTTCTTT.

CDR3 coding DNA: TGTGCCAGCAGCTTGGTCCGACGACCGAACACTGAAGCTTTCTTT. Protein sequence: CASSLVRRPNTEAFF. This rearrangement joins TRBV7-3 to TRBJ1-1; D not resolved. This CDR3 comprises 15 residues. Germline lookup yields CDR1 SGHTA and CDR2 FQGTGA. V was cut by 3 bases and J by 1 base, with 12 bases left in between.

The chain carries TRBV10-3 and TRBJ2-7; 7 nucleotides match TRBD1. Losses at the gene ends were 4 bases for V and 4 bases for J; bases not matched to a gene: 7. There are 14 residues in the CDR3. Germline CDR1 and CDR2: ENHRY and SYGVKD. CDR3 region: CAISVGQATYEQYF. The DNA of the CDR3 is TGTGCCATCAGTGTTGGACAGGCTACGTACGAGCAGTACTTC.

The chain couples TRBV25-1 to TRBJ2-3; TRBD1 might be the D (5 bases). Trimming took off 6 bases at V and 2 bases at J, with 18 bases between the two ends. CDR1 and CDR2 from the germline V gene are MGHDK and SYGVNS. The CDR3 length is 16 residues. In DNA, the CDR3 is TGTGCCAGCAGGGGGCAGGTTGGGGTCAACACAGATACGCAGTATTTT. As protein: CASRGQVGVNTDTQYF.